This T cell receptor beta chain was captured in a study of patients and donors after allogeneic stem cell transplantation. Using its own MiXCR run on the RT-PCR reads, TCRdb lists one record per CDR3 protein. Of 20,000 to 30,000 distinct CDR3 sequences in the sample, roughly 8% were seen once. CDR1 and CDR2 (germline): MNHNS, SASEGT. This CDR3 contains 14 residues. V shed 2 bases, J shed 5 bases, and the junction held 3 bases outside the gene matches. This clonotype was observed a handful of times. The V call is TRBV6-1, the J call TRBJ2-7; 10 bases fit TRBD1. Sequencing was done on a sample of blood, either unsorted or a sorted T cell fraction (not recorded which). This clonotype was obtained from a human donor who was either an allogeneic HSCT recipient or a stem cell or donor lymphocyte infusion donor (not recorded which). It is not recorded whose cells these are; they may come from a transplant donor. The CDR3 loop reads CASSERQGAHEQYF. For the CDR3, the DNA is TGTGCCAGCAGTGAACGACAGGGGGCACACGAGCAGTACTTC.